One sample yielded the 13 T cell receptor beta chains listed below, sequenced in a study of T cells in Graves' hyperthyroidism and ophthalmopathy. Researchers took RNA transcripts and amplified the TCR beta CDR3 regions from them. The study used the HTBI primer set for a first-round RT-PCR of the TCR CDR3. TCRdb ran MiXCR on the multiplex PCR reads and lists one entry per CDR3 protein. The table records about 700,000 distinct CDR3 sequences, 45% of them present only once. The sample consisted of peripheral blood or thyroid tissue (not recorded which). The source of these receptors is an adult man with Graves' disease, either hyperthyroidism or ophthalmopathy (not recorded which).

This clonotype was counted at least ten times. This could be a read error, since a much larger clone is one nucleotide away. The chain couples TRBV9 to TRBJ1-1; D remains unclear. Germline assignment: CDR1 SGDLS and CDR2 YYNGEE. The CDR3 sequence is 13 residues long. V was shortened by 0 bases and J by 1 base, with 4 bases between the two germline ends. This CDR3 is CASSVGPNTEAFF. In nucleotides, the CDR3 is TGTGCCAGCAGCGTAGGACCGAACACTGAAGCTTTCTTT. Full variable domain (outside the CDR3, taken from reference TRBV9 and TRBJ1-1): DSGVTQTPKHLITATGQRVTLRCSPRSGDLSVYWYQQSLDQGLQFLIQYYNGEERAKGNILERFSAQQFPDLHSELNLSSLELGDSALYFCASSVGPNTEAFFGQGTRLTVV.

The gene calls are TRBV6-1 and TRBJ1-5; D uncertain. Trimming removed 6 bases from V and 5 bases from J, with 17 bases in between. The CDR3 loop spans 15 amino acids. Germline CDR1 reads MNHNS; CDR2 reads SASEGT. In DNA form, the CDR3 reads TGTGCCAGCAGCCCGACGGTAGGGCCGGATCAGCCCCAGCATTTT. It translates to CASSPTVGPDQPQHF.

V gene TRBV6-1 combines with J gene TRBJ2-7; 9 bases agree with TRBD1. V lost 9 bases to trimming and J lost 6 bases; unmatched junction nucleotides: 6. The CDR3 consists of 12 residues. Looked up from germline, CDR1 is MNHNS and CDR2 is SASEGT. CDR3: CASGRDRVEQYF. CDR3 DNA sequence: TGTGCCAGTGGCCGGGACAGGGTCGAGCAGTACTTC.

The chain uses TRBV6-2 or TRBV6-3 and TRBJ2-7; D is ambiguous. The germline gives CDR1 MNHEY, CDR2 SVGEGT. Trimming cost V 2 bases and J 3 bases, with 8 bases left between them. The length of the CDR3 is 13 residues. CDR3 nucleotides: TGTGCCAGCAGTTACAAGGTTTTCTACGAGCAGTACTTC. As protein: CASSYKVFYEQYF.

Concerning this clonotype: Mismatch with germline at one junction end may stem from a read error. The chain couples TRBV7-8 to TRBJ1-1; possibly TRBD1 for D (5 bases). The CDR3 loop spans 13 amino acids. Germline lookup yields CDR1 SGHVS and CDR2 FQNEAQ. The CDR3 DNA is TGTGCCAACAGCTTGGGGCAGACCTCTGAAGCTTTCTTT. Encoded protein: CANSLGQTSEAFF.

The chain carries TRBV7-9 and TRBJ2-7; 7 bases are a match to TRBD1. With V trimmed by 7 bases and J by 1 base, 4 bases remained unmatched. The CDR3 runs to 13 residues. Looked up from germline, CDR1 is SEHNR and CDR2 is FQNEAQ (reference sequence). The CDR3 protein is CASNDRVSYEQYF. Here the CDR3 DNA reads TGTGCCAGCAATGACAGGGTATCCTACGAGCAGTACTTC.

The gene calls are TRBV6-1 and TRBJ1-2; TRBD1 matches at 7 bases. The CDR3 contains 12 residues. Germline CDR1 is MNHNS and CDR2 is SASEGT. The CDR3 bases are TGTGCTAGAAACGACAGGGCGGAGGGCTACACCTTC. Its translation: CARNDRAEGYTF.

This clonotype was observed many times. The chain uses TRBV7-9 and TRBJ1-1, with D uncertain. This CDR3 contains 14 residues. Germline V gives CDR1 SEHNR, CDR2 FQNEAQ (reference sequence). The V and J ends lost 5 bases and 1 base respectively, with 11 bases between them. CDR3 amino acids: CASSPFAWNTEAFF. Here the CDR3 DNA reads TGTGCCAGCAGCCCATTTGCTTGGAACACTGAAGCTTTCTTT.

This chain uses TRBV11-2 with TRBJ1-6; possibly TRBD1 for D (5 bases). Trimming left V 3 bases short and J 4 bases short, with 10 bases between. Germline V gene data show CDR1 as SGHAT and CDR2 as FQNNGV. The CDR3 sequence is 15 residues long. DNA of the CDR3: TGTGCCAGCAGCTTGGGGGGGGGATATAATTCACCCCTCCACTTT. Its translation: CASSLGGGYNSPLHF.

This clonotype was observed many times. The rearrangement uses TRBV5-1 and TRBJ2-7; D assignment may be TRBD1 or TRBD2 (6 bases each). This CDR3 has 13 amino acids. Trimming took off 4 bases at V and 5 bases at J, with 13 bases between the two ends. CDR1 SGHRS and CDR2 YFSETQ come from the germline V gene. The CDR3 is CASSPGGNDEQYF. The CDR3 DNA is TGCGCCAGCAGCCCCGGGGGCAACGACGAGCAGTACTTC. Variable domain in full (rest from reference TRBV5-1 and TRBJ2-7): KAGVTQTPRYLIKTRGQQVTLSCSPISGHRSVSWYQQTPGQGLQFLFEYFSETQRNKGNFPGRFSGRQFSNSRSEMNVSTLELGDSALYLCASSPGGNDEQYFGPGTRLTVT.

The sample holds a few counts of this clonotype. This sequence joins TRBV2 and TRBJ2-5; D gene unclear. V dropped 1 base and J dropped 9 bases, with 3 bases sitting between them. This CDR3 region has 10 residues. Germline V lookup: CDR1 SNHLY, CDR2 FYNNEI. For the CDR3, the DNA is TGTGCCAGCAGTGAAGGGGCCCAGTACTTC. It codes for CASSEGAQYF.

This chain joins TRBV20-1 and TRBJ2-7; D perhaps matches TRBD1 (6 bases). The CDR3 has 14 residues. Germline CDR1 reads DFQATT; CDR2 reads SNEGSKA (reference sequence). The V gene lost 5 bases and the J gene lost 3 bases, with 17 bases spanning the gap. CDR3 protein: CSAFHGVGGYEQYF. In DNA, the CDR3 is TGCAGTGCTTTCCACGGTGTAGGGGGCTACGAGCAGTACTTC.

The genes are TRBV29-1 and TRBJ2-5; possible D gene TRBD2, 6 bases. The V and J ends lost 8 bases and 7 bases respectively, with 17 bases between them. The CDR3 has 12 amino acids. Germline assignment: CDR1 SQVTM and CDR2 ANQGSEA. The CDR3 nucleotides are TGCAGCTTAGCGGCGGGGTTGGCGACCCAGTACTTC. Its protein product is CSLAAGLATQYF.